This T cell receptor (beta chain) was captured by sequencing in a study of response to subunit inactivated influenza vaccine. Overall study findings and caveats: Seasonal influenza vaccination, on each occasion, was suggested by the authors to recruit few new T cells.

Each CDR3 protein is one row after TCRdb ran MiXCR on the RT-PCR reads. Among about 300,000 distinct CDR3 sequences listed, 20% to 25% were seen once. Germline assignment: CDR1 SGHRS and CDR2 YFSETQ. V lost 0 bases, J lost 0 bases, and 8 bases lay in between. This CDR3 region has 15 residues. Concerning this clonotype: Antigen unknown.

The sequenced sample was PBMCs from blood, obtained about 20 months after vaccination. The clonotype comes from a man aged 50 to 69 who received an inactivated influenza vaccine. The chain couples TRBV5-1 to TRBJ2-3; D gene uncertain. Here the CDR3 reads CASSLARRSTDTQYF. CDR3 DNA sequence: TGCGCCAGCAGCTTGGCCAGAAGAAGCACAGATACGCAGTATTTT.